This T cell receptor beta chain is drawn from a study of regulatory T cells in long-lasting Graves disease. Study background: Less than 3 months of antithyroid drugs had been taken by newly diagnosed Graves' patients.

Germline CDR1 and CDR2: DFQATT and SNEGSKA (reference sequence). V was trimmed by 6 bases and J by 11 bases, leaving 26 bases between them. This CDR3 comprises 15 residues. Study conclusions and caveats: Persistent disease favored TRBV28, TRBJ1-2 and TRBJ2-5. Persistent Graves' patients showed less TCR diversity than newly diagnosed patients showed.

Time point given: newly diagnosed GD, antithyroid drugs for less than 3 months. The TCR library was prepared using RNA isolated from PBMCs. This clonotype showed up many times. Its antigen is unidentified. Construction of TCR beta libraries relied on iRepertoire HTBI primers and on Arm-PCR targeting CDR3 regions. From the multiplex PCR reads, TCRdb called clonotypes with MiXCR, one entry per CDR3 protein. The sample lists around 500,000 distinct CDR3 sequences, around an eighth occurring once. The same sample was also used in a study of T cells in Graves' hyperthyroidism and ophthalmopathy. Per that paper: Not enrolled were patients with uncontrolled infection, other autoimmune disease, pregnancy or lactation.

The receptor's source is a man in his thirties or forties with Graves disease. V usage is TRBV20-1 and J usage is TRBJ1-5; D not certain. This specimen was peripheral blood mononuclear cells (PBMCs), taken at new diagnosis, from a patient treated with antithyroid drugs. The CDR3 spells CSASLQSSNERAQHF. CDR3 bases: TGCAGTGCATCCCTGCAAAGTTCCAATGAGAGGGCCCAGCATTTT.